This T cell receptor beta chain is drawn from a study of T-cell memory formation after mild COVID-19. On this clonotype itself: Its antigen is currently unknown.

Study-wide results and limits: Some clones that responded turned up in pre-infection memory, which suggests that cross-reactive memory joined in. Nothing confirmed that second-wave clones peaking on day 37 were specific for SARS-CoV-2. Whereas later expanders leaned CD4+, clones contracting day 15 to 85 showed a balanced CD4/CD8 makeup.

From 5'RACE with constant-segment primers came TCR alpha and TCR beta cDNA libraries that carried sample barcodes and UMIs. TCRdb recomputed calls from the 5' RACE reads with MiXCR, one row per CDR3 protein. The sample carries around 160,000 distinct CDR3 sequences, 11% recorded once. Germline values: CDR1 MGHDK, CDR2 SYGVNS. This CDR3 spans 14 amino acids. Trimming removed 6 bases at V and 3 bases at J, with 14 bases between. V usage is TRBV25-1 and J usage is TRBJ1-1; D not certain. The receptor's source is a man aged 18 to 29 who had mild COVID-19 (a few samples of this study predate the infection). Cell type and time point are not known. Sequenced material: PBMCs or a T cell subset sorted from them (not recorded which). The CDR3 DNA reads TGTGCCAGCAGACCTACTGGGGTGGACACTGAAGCTTTCTTT. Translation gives CASRPTGVDTEAFF.